Sequencing of this T cell receptor beta chain was carried out in a study of chemoradiotherapy in HPV16-positive cancers. The table came from immunoSEQ multiplex PCR; TCRdb's copy has only in-frame clones and leaves some out. The table includes 9,500 to 15,000 clones, 70% to 90% detected once. This CDR3 comprises 15 residues. The germline V gene has CDR1 SGHRS and CDR2 YFSETQ. Sequencing used blood, obtained from a patient who underwent chemoradiotherapy. The TCR comes from a human donor with HPV-associated anogenital cancer. The chain uses TRBV5-1 and TRBJ2-5, with 10 positions matching TRBD1. With the DNA end fitting TRBJ2-7 better, the J assignment may be wrong. CDR3 DNA sequence: TGCGCCAGCAGTTTAGTAGGGACAGGGGTTTACGAGCAGTACTTC. Translation gives CASSLVGTGVYEQYF.